This TCR beta chain was observed in a study of identical twins. V trimming: 3 bases; J trimming: 5 bases; junction bases outside the gene matches: 13. This CDR3 has 17 residues. Every donor was a healthy Caucasian. In TCRdb, the 5' RACE reads were re-called with MiXCR into one record per CDR3 protein. In the table there are roughly 750,000 distinct CDR3 sequences, 21% of which are singletons. These same data were also listed under a study on T cells expressing NK-cell markers. That paper adds: There were seven HCMV-seropositive donors and one seronegative donor among the eight sequenced. Expanded clones of NKG2C+ T cells had an unclear HCMV specificity.

The specimen was PBMCs. The sequence was collected from a woman aged 18-29 years in good health. The chain has TRBV12-3 or TRBV12-4 and TRBJ1-5; 7 bases are shared with TRBD1. CDR3 coding DNA: TGTGCCAGCAGTTTTGCAGTGACAGGGAACCTACATCAGCCCCAGCATTTT. Translated: CASSFAVTGNLHQPQHF.